This entry lists 18 T cell receptor beta chains sequenced from one sample in a study of read filtering for tumor transcriptome and immune sequencing. This library used 300 to 450 ng RNA and molecular barcoded adaptors spanning alpha/delta and beta/gamma chains. Via MiXCR, TCRdb re-called the reads, giving one row per CDR3 protein. The sample has under 60,000 distinct CDR3 sequences; roughly 19% are singletons. The source material was a population of CD138-negative cells sorted from bone marrow. Receptors originate from a donor aged 40 or over with multiple myeloma.

This clonotype has a count of ten or more. This chain links TRBV4-1 with TRBJ1-1, with no clear D. CDR3 length: 15 residues. Germline CDR1 and CDR2: MGHRA and YSYEKL. V was clipped by 7 bases and J by 9 bases, with 24 bases between them. The CDR3 nucleotides read TGCGCCAGCATAGGGCTAGGCACGGGTCAGCCGAAAGCTTTCTTT. This encodes CASIGLGTGQPKAFF.

Worth noting for this clonotype: A read error may produce the germline difference seen at one junction end. V is TRBV27 and J is TRBJ2-7; D remains unclear. The V gene's germline CDR1 is MNHEY and CDR2 SMNVEV (reference sequence). The CDR3 sequence is 16 residues long. The CDR3 DNA sequence: TGTGCCGGCAGTTCCTCGGACGGTGTACGCTCCTACGAGCAGTACTTC. Its protein product is CAGSSSDGVRSYEQYF.

There are many counts of this clonotype. V and J are TRBV12-3 or TRBV12-4 and TRBJ2-7; 12 positions match TRBD1. After removal of 5 bases from V and 5 bases from J, the junction contained 7 bases not matched to a gene. This CDR3 contains 15 residues. The CDR3 DNA sequence: TGTGCCAGCAGTCTTTCAGGGACAGGGGGCCACGAGCAGTACTTC. Protein product: CASSLSGTGGHEQYF.

The chain carries TRBV2 and TRBJ1-5; D gene ambiguous. The ends were cut back, 4 bases at V and 4 bases at J, with 8 bases in the middle. CDR1 is SNHLY and CDR2 is FYNNEI in the germline V gene. This CDR3 has 13 residues. The CDR3 is CASSVSRNQPQHF. The CDR3, as DNA: TGTGCCAGCAGTGTGAGCAGAAATCAGCCCCAGCATTTT.

The sample holds many counts of this clonotype. The V and J genes are TRBV19 and TRBJ2-1; D call uncertain. Germline loops: CDR1 LNHDA, CDR2 SQIVND (reference sequence). CDR3 length: 12 amino acids. V lost 3 bases and J lost 7, with 7 bases in between. Written as DNA, the CDR3 is TGTGCCAGTAGTATTGCAGTTAATGAGCAGTTCTTC. Encoded protein: CASSIAVNEQFF.

In this sample, this clonotype turned up a few times. The chain is built from TRBV6-2 or TRBV6-3 and TRBJ2-1, with TRBD1 matching 7 bases. This CDR3 has 17 amino acids. Germline V gene lookup returns CDR1 MNHEY and CDR2 SVGEGT. The ends lost 6 bases at V and 3 bases at J; junction bases unmatched: 14. For the CDR3, the DNA is TGTGCCAGCAGCCGGCCTCGGGACAGCCACCTCTACAATGAGCAGTTCTTC. It codes for CASSRPRDSHLYNEQFF.

This clonotype is judged medium-sized (0.01 to 0.1%). J is TRBJ2-1 and V is TRBV29-1; the D is unclear. In germline, CDR1 is SQVTM, CDR2 ANQGSEA. CDR3 length: 12 amino acids. V lost 4 bases and J lost 5, with 9 bases in between. The CDR3 region has the DNA TGCAGCGTTGTCGTCGGCCACAATGAGCAGTTCTTC. Translated, it gives CSVVVGHNEQFF.

The chain is built from TRBV11-3 and TRBJ2-7; a possible D gene is TRBD2 (5 bases). V lost 5 bases and J lost 7, with 15 bases in between. The V gene's germline CDR1 is SGHNT and CDR2 YENEEA. The CDR3 is made up of 13 amino acids. In DNA form, the CDR3 reads TGTGCCAGCAGCCCGGGGTCGTTGGAAGAGCAGTACTTC. This gives the protein CASSPGSLEEQYF.

This clonotype was counted many times. This rearrangement joins TRBV12-3 or TRBV12-4 to TRBJ2-3, with TRBD2 matching over 12 bases. This CDR3 contains 16 residues. V lost 2 bases and J lost 7; bases outside the gene matches: 7. CDR3 in amino acids: CASSLKASGRGNTQYF. In DNA form, the CDR3 reads TGTGCCAGCAGTTTAAAGGCTAGCGGGAGGGGAAATACGCAGTATTTT.

This clonotype was detected many times. V gene TRBV6-1 combines with J gene TRBJ1-2, with D unresolved. The CDR3 is made up of 15 amino acids. Per germline, CDR1 MNHNS and CDR2 SASEGT. Trimming removed 2 bases from V and 0 bases from J, with 10 bases in between. This chain's CDR3 is CASSEYGRSNYGYTF. The DNA of the CDR3 is TGTGCCAGCAGTGAATATGGCCGCTCTAACTATGGCTACACCTTC.

This clonotype was counted at least ten times. The CDR3: CASTSTQGMEETQYF. The CDR3 coding sequence is TGTGCCAGCACCTCGACACAGGGGATGGAAGAGACCCAGTACTTC. The chain joins TRBV5-6 to TRBJ2-5, with TRBD1 matching 7 bases. The CDR3 runs to 15 residues. The V segment lost 6 bases and the J segment 3 bases; nucleotides outside the gene matches: 11. The germline CDR1 and CDR2 sequences are SGHDT and YYEEEE.

This clonotype has ten or more counts. This sequence joins TRBV5-1 and TRBJ2-7; D might be TRBD2 (5 bases). Germline CDR1 and CDR2: SGHRS and YFSETQ. Trimming took off 4 bases at V and 5 bases at J, with 16 bases between the two ends. The CDR3 has 14 residues. CDR3 protein: CASSRLGARDEQYF. CDR3 sequence (DNA): TGCGCCAGCAGCAGATTGGGAGCCAGAGACGAGCAGTACTTC. The whole variable domain, remainder taken from reference TRBV5-1 and TRBJ2-7, is KAGVTQTPRYLIKTRGQQVTLSCSPISGHRSVSWYQQTPGQGLQFLFEYFSETQRNKGNFPGRFSGRQFSNSRSEMNVSTLELGDSALYLCASSRLGARDEQYFGPGTRLTVT.

Concerning this clonotype itself: The CDR3 does not end in the conserved phenylalanine or tryptophan, so this is likely a read error. The chain is built from TRBV3-1 and TRBJ2-1, with 7 nucleotides matching TRBD2. The CDR3 spans 17 residues. V lost 0 bases, J lost 4 bases, and 9 bases stayed unmatched. From germline, CDR1 is LGHDT and CDR2 YNNKEL (reference sequence). CDR3 nucleotides: TGTGCCAGCAGCCAAGAGTCAGGACTAGGAATTTACAATGAGCAGTTCCTC. Its translation is CASSQESGLGIYNEQFL.

There are many counts of this clonotype. A much larger clone is a single base away; this may be a read error. The J gene is TRBJ1-1, the V gene TRBV5-5; D not resolved. The CDR3 length is 15 residues. Germline lookup yields CDR1 SGHKS and CDR2 YYEKEE (reference sequence). The CDR3 sequence: CASSLVYEMNTEASF. The CDR3, as DNA: TGTGCCAGCAGCTTGGTCTACGAAATGAACACTGAAGCTTCCTTT.

As to this clonotype: A much larger clone is a single base away; this may be a read error. This chain uses TRBV2 with TRBJ2-3; the D gene is possibly TRBD1 (5 bases). The CDR3 spans 14 residues. Germline lookup yields CDR1 SNHLY and CDR2 FYNNEI. The CDR3 DNA reads as TGTGCCAGCAGTAGGGTCAGTTTCACAGGTACGCAGTATTTT. Protein product: CASSRVSFTGTQYF.

At least ten counts were recorded for this clonotype. The chain has TRBV24-1 and TRBJ2-3, with D perhaps matching TRBD1 (6 bases). V lost 4 bases and J 1 base, leaving 8 bases between the germline ends. Germline lookup yields CDR1 KGHDR and CDR2 SFDVKD. The CDR3 is 14 amino acids. CDR3 sequence reads: CATSERTGTDTQYF. The CDR3 DNA reads as TGTGCCACCAGTGAGCGGACAGGCACAGATACGCAGTATTTT.

As to this clonotype: In this CDR3 the conserved last residue, phenylalanine or tryptophan, is missing, so a read error is likely. The chain couples TRBV7-3 to TRBJ2-2; 9 bases are shared with TRBD1. The V gene's germline CDR1 is SGHTA and CDR2 FQGTGA. CDR3 size: 16 residues. Germline trimming cut 3 bases from V and 7 bases from J; bases unmatched to any gene: 9. In nucleotides, the CDR3 is TGTGCCAGCAGCTTCCGCCCGACAGGGGGGAACGGGGAGCTGTTTCTT. Translation: CASSFRPTGGNGELFL.

The table lists this clonotype with many counts. CDR3: CASQRPPTYEQYF. In DNA form, the CDR3 reads TGTGCCAGCCAGCGGCCCCCGACCTACGAGCAGTACTTC. The chain uses TRBV6-2 or TRBV6-3 and TRBJ2-7; D possibly corresponds to TRBD2 (5 bases). Trimming removed 8 bases at V and 2 bases at J, with 13 bases between. The CDR3 is made up of 13 amino acids. Germline CDR1 reads MNHEY; CDR2 reads SVGEGT.